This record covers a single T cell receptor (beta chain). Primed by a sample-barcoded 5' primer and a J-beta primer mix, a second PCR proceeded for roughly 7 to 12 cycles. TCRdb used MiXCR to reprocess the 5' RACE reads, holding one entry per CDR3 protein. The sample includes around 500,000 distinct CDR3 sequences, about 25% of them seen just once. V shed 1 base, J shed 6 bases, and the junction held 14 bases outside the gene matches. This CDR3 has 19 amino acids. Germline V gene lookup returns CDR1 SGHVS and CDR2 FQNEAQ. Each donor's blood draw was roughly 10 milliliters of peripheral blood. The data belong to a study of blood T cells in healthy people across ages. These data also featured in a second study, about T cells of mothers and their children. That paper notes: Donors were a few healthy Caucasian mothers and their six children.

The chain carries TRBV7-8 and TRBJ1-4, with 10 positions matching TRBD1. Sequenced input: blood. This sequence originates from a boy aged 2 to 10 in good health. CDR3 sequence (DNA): TGTGCCAGCAGCTTAGGAGCGGGACAGGGGTTTTATGACGATGAAAAACTGTTTTTT. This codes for CASSLGAGQGFYDDEKLFF.